This T cell receptor (beta chain) was identified in a study of patients and donors after allogeneic stem cell transplantation. In TCRdb, the RT-PCR reads were re-called with MiXCR into one record per CDR3 protein. The sample includes about 410,000 distinct CDR3 sequences, 16% of them seen just once. Looked up from germline, CDR1 is LGHNA and CDR2 is YSLEER. V trimming: 1 base; J trimming: 4 bases; junction bases outside the gene matches: 6. The CDR3 has 15 amino acids. This clonotype was counted only a few times. The receptor was derived from a human donor who was either an allogeneic HSCT recipient or a stem cell or donor lymphocyte infusion donor (not recorded which). It is not recorded whose cells these are; they may come from a transplant donor. The sample comprised blood, either unsorted or a sorted T cell fraction (not recorded which). The chain couples TRBV4-3 to TRBJ1-2, with 7 nucleotides matching TRBD1. CDR3 residues: CASSQGTGPGYGYTF. In DNA, the CDR3 is TGCGCCAGCAGCCAAGGGACAGGCCCTGGCTATGGCTACACCTTC.